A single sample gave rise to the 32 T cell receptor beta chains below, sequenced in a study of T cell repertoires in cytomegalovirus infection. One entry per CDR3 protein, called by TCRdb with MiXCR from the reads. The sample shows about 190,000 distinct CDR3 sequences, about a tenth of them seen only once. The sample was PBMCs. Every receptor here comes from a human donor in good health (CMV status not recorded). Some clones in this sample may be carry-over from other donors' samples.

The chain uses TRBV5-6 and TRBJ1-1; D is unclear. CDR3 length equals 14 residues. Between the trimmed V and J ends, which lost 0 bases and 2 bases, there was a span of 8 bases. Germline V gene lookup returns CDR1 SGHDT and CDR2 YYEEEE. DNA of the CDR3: TGTGCCAGCAGCTTGGAGTCAGGCAACACTGAAGCTTTCTTT. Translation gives CASSLESGNTEAFF.

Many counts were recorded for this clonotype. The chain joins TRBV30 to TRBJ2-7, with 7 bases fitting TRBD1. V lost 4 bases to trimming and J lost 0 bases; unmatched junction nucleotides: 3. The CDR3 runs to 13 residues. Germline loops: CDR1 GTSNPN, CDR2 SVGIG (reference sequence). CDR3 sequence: CAWNQGDSYEQYF. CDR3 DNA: TGTGCCTGGAATCAGGGGGACTCCTACGAGCAGTACTTC.

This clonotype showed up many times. DNA for the CDR3: TGTGCCAGCAGTTATACGACGAAGGGCACTGAAGCTTTCTTT. It is translated as CASSYTTKGTEAFF. This chain connects TRBV6-2 or TRBV6-3 to TRBJ1-1; no firm D call. The CDR3 runs 14 residues. Trimming left V 3 bases short and J 4 bases short, with 12 bases between. CDR1 and CDR2 from the germline V gene are MNHEY and SVGEGT.

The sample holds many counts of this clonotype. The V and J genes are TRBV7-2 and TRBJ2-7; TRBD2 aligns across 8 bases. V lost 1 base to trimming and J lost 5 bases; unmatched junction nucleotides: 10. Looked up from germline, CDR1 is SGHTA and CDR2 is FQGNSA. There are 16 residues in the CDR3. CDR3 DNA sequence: TGTGCCAGCAGCTTAGAAGGACTAGCCGGGAGGGACGAGCAGTACTTC. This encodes CASSLEGLAGRDEQYF.

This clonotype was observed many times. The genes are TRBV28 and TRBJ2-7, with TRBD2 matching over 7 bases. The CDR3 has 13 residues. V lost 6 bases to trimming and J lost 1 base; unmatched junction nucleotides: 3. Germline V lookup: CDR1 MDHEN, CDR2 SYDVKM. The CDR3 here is CASRLASSYEQYF. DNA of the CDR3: TGTGCCAGCAGACTAGCGTCATCCTACGAGCAGTACTTC.

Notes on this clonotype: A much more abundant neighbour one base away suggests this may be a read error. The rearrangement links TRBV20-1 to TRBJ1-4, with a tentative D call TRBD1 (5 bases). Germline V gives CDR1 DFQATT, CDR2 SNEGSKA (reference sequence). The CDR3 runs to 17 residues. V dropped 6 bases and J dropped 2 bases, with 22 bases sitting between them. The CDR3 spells CSALRGQFEFTNEKLFF. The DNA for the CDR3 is TGCAGTGCCCTAAGAGGACAATTTGAGTTCACTAATGAAAAACTGTTTTTT.

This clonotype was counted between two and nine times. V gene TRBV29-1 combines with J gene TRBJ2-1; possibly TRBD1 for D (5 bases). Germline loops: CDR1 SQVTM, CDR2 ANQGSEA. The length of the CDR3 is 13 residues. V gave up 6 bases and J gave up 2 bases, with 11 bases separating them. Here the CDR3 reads CSVAGIAYNEQFF. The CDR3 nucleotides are TGCAGCGTAGCAGGGATCGCCTACAATGAGCAGTTCTTC.

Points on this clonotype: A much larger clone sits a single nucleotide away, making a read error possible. The CDR3 DNA reads TGTGCCAGCGGTTTAGGTATACCCGACGGGGGAAGGCCCCAGCATTTT. Residues: CASGLGIPDGGRPQHF. The chain links TRBV12-3 or TRBV12-4 to TRBJ1-5; TRBD1 might be the D (5 bases). The CDR3 consists of 16 residues.

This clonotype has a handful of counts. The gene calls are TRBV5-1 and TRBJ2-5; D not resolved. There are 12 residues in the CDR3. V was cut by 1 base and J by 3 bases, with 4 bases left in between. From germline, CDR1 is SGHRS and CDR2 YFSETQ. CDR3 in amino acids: CASSLPEETQYF. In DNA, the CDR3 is TGCGCCAGCAGCTTGCCCGAAGAGACCCAGTACTTC.

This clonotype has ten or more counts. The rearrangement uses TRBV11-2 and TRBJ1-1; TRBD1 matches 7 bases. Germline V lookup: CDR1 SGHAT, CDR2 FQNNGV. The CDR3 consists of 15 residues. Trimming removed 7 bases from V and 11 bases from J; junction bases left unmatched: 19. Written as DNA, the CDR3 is TGTGCCAGCACCCTAGACAGGGTCGATCTCCGGGGGGCTTTCTTT. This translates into CASTLDRVDLRGAFF.

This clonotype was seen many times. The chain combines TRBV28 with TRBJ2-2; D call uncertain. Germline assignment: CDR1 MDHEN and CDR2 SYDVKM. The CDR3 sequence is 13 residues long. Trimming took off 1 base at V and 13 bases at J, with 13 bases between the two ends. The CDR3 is CASSLSLPGRLFF. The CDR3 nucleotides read TGTGCCAGCAGTTTATCTCTGCCCGGTAGGCTGTTTTTT.

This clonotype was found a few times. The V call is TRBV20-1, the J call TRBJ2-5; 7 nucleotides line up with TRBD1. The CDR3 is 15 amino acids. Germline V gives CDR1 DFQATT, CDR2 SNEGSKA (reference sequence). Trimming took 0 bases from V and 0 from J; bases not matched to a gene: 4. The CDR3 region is CSAREGGWYQETQYF. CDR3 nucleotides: TGCAGTGCTAGAGAAGGGGGCTGGTACCAAGAGACCCAGTACTTC.

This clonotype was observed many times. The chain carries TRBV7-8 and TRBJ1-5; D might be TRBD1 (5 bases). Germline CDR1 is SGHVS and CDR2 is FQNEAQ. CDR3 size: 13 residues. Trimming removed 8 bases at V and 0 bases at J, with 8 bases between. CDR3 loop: CASGGYSNQPQHF. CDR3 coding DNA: TGTGCCAGCGGGGGATATAGCAATCAGCCCCAGCATTTT. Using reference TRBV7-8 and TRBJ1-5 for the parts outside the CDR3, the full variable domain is GAGVSQSPRYKVAKRGQDVALRCDPISGHVSLFWYQQALGQGPEFLTYFQNEAQLDKSGLPSDRFFAERPEGSVSTLKIQRTQQEDSAVYLCASGGYSNQPQHFGDGTRLSIL.

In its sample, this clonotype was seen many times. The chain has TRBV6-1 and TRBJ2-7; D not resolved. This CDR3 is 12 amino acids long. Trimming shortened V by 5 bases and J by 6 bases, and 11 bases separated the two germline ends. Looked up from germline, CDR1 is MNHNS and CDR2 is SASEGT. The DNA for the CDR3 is TGTGCCAGCAGTCTTCCAGGCCCCGAGCAGTACTTC. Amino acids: CASSLPGPEQYF.

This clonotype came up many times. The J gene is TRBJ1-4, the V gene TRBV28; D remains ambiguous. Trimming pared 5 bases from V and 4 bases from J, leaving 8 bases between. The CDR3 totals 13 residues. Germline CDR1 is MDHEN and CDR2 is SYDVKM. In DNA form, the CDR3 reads TGTGCCAGCAGTATGGGGTTTAATGAAAAACTGTTTTTT. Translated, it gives CASSMGFNEKLFF.

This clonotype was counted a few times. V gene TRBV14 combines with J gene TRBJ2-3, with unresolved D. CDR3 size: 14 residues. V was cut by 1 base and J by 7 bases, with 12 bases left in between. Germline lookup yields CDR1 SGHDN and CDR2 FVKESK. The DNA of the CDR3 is TGTGCCAGCAGCCAAGGGCTTCAGGTGAATACGCAGTATTTT. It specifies CASSQGLQVNTQYF.

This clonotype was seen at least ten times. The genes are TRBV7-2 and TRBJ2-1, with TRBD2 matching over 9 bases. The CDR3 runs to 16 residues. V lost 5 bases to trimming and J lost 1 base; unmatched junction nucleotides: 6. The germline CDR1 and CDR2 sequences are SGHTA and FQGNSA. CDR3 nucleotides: TGTGCCAGCAGCGGAATAGCGGGAGTGTCCTACAATGAGCAGTTCTTC. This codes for CASSGIAGVSYNEQFF. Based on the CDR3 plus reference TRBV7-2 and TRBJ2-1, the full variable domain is GAGVSQSPSNKVTEKGKDVELRCDPISGHTALYWYRQSLGQGLEFLIYFQGNSAPDKSGLPSDRFSAERTGGSVSTLTIQRTQQEDSAVYLCASSGIAGVSYNEQFFGPGTRLTVL.

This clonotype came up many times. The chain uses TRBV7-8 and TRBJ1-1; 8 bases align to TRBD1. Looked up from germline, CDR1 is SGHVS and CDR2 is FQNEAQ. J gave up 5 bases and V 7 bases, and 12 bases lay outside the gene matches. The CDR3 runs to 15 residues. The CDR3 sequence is CASKRRGRGLTEAFF. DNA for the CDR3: TGTGCCAGCAAACGCAGGGGGCGCGGGTTGACTGAAGCTTTCTTT.

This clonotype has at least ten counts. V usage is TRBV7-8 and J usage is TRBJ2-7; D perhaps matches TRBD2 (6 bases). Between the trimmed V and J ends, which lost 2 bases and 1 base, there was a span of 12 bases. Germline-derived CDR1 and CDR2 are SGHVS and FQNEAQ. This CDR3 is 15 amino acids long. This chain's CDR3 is CASSLTAGGSYEQYF. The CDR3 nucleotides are TGTGCCAGCAGCTTAACAGCTGGGGGGTCCTACGAGCAGTACTTC.

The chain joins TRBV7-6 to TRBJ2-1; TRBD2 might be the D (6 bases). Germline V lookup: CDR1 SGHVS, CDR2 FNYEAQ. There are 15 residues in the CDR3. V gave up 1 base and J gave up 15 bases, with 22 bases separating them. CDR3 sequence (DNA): TGTGCCAGCAGCTTAGTTTGGACTTGCGGGAAGGTTCTGTTCTTC. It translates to CASSLVWTCGKVLFF. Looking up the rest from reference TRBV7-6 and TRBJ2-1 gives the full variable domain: GAGVSQSPRYKVTKRGQDVALRCDPISGHVSLYWYRQALGQGPEFLTYFNYEAQQDKSGLPNDRFSAERPEGSISTLTIQRTEQRDSAMYRCASSLVWTCGKVLFFGPGTRLTVL.

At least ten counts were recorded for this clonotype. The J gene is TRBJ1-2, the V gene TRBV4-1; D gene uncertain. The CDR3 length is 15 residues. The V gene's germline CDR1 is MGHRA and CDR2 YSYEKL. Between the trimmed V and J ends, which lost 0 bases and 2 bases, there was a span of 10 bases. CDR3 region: CASSQELKANYGYTF. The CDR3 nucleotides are TGCGCCAGCAGCCAAGAACTGAAAGCAAACTATGGCTACACCTTC.

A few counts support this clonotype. The CDR3 DNA follows: TGTGCCAGCAGCAAGTTACAGGGGACCTACGAGCAGTACTTC. This translates into CASSKLQGTYEQYF. This chain connects TRBV11-2 to TRBJ2-7; 7 positions agree with TRBD1. This CDR3 has 14 residues. Germline-derived CDR1 and CDR2 are SGHAT and FQNNGV. With 5 bases clipped from V and 2 bases from J, the junction kept 6 bases outside the gene matches.

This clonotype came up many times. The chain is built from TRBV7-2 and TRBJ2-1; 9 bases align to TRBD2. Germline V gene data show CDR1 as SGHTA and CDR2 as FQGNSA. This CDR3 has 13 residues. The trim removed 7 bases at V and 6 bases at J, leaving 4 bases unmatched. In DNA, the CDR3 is TGTGCCAGCACAGGACTAGCGCCCAATGAGCAGTTCTTC. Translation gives CASTGLAPNEQFF.

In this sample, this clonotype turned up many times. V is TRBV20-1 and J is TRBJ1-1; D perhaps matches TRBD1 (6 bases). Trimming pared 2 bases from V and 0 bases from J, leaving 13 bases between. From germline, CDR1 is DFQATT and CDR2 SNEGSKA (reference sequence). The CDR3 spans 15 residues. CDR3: CSARLGGTLNTEAFF. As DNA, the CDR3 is TGCAGTGCTAGACTCGGGGGCACTTTGAACACTGAAGCTTTCTTT.

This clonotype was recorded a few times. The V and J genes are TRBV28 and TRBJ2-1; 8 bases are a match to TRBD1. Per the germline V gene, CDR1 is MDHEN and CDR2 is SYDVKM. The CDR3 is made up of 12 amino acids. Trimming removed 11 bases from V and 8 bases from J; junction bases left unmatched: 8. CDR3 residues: CAVTGVLDEQFF. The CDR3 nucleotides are TGTGCCGTGACAGGGGTTTTAGATGAGCAGTTCTTC. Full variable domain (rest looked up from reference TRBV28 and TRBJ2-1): DVKVTQSSRYLVKRTGEKVFLECVQDMDHENMFWYRQDPGLGLRLIYFSYDVKMKEKGDIPEGYSVSREKKERFSLILESASTNQTSMYLCAVTGVLDEQFFGPGTRLTVL.

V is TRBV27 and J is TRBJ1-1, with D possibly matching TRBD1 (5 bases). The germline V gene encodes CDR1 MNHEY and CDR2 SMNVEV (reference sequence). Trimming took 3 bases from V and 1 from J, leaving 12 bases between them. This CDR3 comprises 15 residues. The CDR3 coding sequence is TGTGCCAGCAGTTTTTATACAGGCAGGAACACTGAAGCTTTCTTT. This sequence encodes CASSFYTGRNTEAFF.

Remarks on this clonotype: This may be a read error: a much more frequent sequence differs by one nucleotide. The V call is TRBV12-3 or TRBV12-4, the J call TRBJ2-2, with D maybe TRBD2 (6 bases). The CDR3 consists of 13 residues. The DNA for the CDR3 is TGTGCCAGCAGTTCGAGCGGGTACGGGGAGCTGCTTTTT. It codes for CASSSSGYGELLF.

The CDR3 region is CASSQGLNAFF. Written as DNA, the CDR3 is TGTGCCAGCAGCCAGGGGTTGAACGCTTTCTTT. The chain joins TRBV14 to TRBJ1-1; D is ambiguous. The CDR3 spans 11 residues. The germline V gene encodes CDR1 SGHDN and CDR2 FVKESK. Trimming stripped 3 bases from V and 11 bases from J, with 10 bases between.

CDR3 DNA: TGTGCCAGCAGTCAAAGGGGGCTGGGGGCGAACACCGGGGAGCTGTTTTTT. Protein product: CASSQRGLGANTGELFF. This chain connects TRBV6-2 or TRBV6-3 to TRBJ2-2; 7 nucleotides match TRBD1. The CDR3 length is 17 residues. The germline V gene has CDR1 MNHEY and CDR2 SVGEGT. The V segment lost 5 bases and the J segment 0 bases; nucleotides outside the gene matches: 9.

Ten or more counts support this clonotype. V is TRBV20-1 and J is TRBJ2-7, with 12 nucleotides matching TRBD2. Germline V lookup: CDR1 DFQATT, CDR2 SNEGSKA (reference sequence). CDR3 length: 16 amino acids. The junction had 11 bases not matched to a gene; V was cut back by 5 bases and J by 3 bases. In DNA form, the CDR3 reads TGCAGTGCTGGCAGGACTAGCGGGGAACCCTACTACGAGCAGTACTTC. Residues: CSAGRTSGEPYYEQYF.

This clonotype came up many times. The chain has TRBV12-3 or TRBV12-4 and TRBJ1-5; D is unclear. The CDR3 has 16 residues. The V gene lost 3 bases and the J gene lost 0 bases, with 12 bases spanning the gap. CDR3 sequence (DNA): TGTGCCAGCAGTTTCGGTACGATCATTAGCAATCAGCCCCAGCATTTT. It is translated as CASSFGTIISNQPQHF.

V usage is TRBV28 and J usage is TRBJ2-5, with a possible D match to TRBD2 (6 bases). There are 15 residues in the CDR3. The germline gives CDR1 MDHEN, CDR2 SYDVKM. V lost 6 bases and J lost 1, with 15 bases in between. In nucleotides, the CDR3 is TGTGCCAGCAGCCGTAGCGGCACGACCCAAGAGACCCAGTACTTC. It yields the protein CASSRSGTTQETQYF. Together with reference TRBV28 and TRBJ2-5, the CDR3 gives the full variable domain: DVKVTQSSRYLVKRTGEKVFLECVQDMDHENMFWYRQDPGLGLRLIYFSYDVKMKEKGDIPEGYSVSREKKERFSLILESASTNQTSMYLCASSRSGTTQETQYFGPGTRLLVL.